Each of the 21 T cell receptor beta chains below was sequenced from the same sample in a study of blood T cell repertoires in COVID-19. TCRdb keeps only in-frame clones here, not all; method: immunoSEQ multiplex PCR. Here the sample spans around 220,000 clones, about nine tenths being singletons. Sequenced sample: peripheral blood. These receptors were obtained from a middle-aged man with acute or convalescent COVID-19.

The chain couples TRBV7-9 to TRBJ2-5, with 9 bases matching TRBD1. The CDR3 has 15 residues. V lost 5 bases, J lost 2 bases, and 6 bases stayed unmatched. Germline-derived CDR1 and CDR2 are SEHNR and FQNEAQ (reference sequence). This chain's CDR3 is CASSLQQGAQETQYF. The CDR3 nucleotides are TGTGCCAGCAGCCTACAACAGGGGGCTCAAGAGACCCAGTACTTC.

This clone has just one count. The rearrangement links TRBV5-5 to TRBJ2-1; perhaps TRBD2 as D (5 bases). In germline, CDR1 is SGHKS, CDR2 YYEKEE (reference sequence). The CDR3 length is 15 residues. The V end lost 1 base, the J end lost 2 bases, and 10 bases lay between the germline ends. In DNA form, the CDR3 reads TGTGCCAGCAGCTTGCGGGAAACGACCTACAATGAGCAGTTCTTC. Protein: CASSLRETTYNEQFF.

The chain has TRBV3-1 (or the pseudogene TRBV3-2) and TRBJ2-3; D unclear. CDR1 and CDR2 from the germline V gene are LGHDT and YNNKEL (reference sequence). V gave up 3 bases and J gave up 6 bases, with 7 bases separating them. The CDR3 runs 12 residues. CDR3 sequence reads: CASSHFPDTQYF. The CDR3 region has the DNA TGTGCCAGCAGCCACTTCCCCGATACGCAGTATTTT.

The chain has TRBV9 and TRBJ2-3, with 9 nucleotides matching TRBD2. V lost 0 bases and J lost 2; bases outside the gene matches: 4. Germline CDR1 reads SGDLS; CDR2 reads YYNGEE. The CDR3 has 16 amino acids. The CDR3 loop is CASSVALAGLTDTQYF. As DNA, the CDR3 is TGTGCCAGCAGCGTAGCTCTAGCGGGGCTCACAGATACGCAGTATTTT.

The CDR3 loop is CSASFFAGGQNEQFF. The CDR3 DNA reads TGCAGTGCTAGTTTTTTTGCGGGGGGGCAAAATGAGCAGTTCTTC. This sequence joins TRBV20-1 and TRBJ2-1, with 9 bases lining up with TRBD2. CDR3 length equals 15 residues. Losses at the gene ends were 3 bases for V and 7 bases for J; bases not matched to a gene: 10. CDR1 and CDR2 (germline): DFQATT, SNEGSKA (reference sequence).

The chain links TRBV5-1 to TRBJ2-1; D might be TRBD2 (6 bases). This CDR3 comprises 16 residues. V was clipped by 3 bases and J by 7 bases, with 20 bases between them. Germline values: CDR1 SGHRS, CDR2 YFSETQ. CDR3 nucleotides: TGCGCCAGCAGCTCTTCATCCGGGACTGGGAGGAATGAGCAGTTCTTC. Translating gives CASSSSSGTGRNEQFF.

The gene calls are TRBV5-1 and TRBJ1-1, with D possibly matching TRBD1 (5 bases). Trimming stripped 0 bases from V and 6 bases from J, with 18 bases between. This CDR3 is 16 amino acids long. Germline CDR1 and CDR2: SGHRS and YFSETQ. CDR3 DNA sequence: TGCGCCAGCAGCTTGGCGCCCGGGGGAACGGGCGCTGAAGCTTTCTTT. It specifies CASSLAPGGTGAEAFF.

The genes are TRBV5-1 and TRBJ2-1, with unresolved D. CDR3 length: 14 residues. Trimming took off 4 bases at V and 5 bases at J, with 13 bases between the two ends. Germline V gene data show CDR1 as SGHRS and CDR2 as YFSETQ. DNA for the CDR3: TGCGCCAGCAGCGTTCAAGCCTCGAACAATGAGCAGTTCTTC. Translating it yields CASSVQASNNEQFF.

This sequence joins TRBV19 and TRBJ1-5; no clear D. The V and J ends lost 3 bases and 1 base respectively, with 7 bases between them. Looked up from germline, CDR1 is LNHDA and CDR2 is SQIVND (reference sequence). The CDR3 is made up of 14 amino acids. The CDR3 bases are TGTGCCAGTAGTATTCAGGCAAGCAATCAGCCCCAGCATTTT. It codes for CASSIQASNQPQHF.

The sample holds one count of this clone. The J gene is TRBJ1-2, the V gene TRBV30, with D tentatively TRBD1 (5 bases). Germline loops: CDR1 GTSNPN, CDR2 SVGIG (reference sequence). Between the trimmed V and J ends, which lost 3 bases and 5 bases, there was a span of 10 bases. This CDR3 region has 12 residues. For the CDR3, the DNA is TGTGCCTGGAGAGCACAGGCTTATGGCTACACCTTC. Residues: CAWRAQAYGYTF.

V is TRBV5-1 and J is TRBJ2-1, with 8 bases that match TRBD1. The CDR3 loop spans 16 amino acids. Germline loops: CDR1 SGHRS, CDR2 YFSETQ. V trimming: 0 bases; J trimming: 8 bases; junction bases outside the gene matches: 10. Here the CDR3 reads CASSLVGTGPRDEQFF. The CDR3 DNA reads TGCGCCAGCAGCTTGGTGGGGACAGGCCCCCGTGATGAGCAGTTCTTC. Based on the CDR3 plus reference TRBV5-1 and TRBJ2-1, the full variable domain is KAGVTQTPRYLIKTRGQQVTLSCSPISGHRSVSWYQQTPGQGLQFLFEYFSETQRNKGNFPGRFSGRQFSNSRSEMNVSTLELGDSALYLCASSLVGTGPRDEQFFGPGTRLTVL.

V and J are TRBV10-1 and TRBJ1-5, with D tentatively TRBD1 (5 bases). The CDR3 is 14 residues long. In germline, CDR1 is WNHNN, CDR2 SYGVQD (reference sequence). V lost 2 bases, J lost 3 bases, and 8 bases lay in between. This CDR3 is CASSEGGINQPQHF. The CDR3 coding sequence is TGCGCCAGCAGTGAGGGGGGGATCAATCAGCCCCAGCATTTT.

The V gene is TRBV25-1, the J gene TRBJ2-2; 14 bases line up with TRBD2. The CDR3 runs to 18 residues. The J segment lost 4 bases and the V segment lost 5 bases, leaving 9 bases of the junction unmatched. Per the germline V gene, CDR1 is MGHDK and CDR2 is SYGVNS. This CDR3 reads CASSRPGLAGAGTGELFF. CDR3 nucleotide sequence: TGTGCCAGCAGTAGGCCGGGACTAGCGGGGGCGGGCACCGGGGAGCTGTTTTTT.

The chain combines TRBV19 with TRBJ2-5; 7 bases line up with TRBD2. Germline CDR1 and CDR2: LNHDA and SQIVND (reference sequence). Germline trimming cut 6 bases from V and 5 bases from J; bases unmatched to any gene: 6. This CDR3 spans 13 amino acids. The CDR3 DNA reads as TGTGCCAGTAGCCCTGGGAGGGTCGAGACCCAGTACTTC. The encoded protein is CASSPGRVETQYF.

This clone appeared a single time. The chain links TRBV18 to TRBJ1-1; D gene uncertain. V was clipped by 4 bases and J by 7 bases, with 7 bases between them. Germline CDR1 is KGHSH and CDR2 is LQKENI. CDR3 length: 11 residues. CDR3 loop: CASSRGVEAFF. For the CDR3, the DNA is TGTGCCAGCTCACGAGGAGTTGAAGCTTTCTTT.

J is TRBJ2-5 and V is TRBV5-5; the D gene is possibly TRBD2 (5 bases). Germline CDR1 SGHKS, CDR2 YYEKEE (reference sequence). The ends were cut back, 0 bases at V and 8 bases at J, with 17 bases in the middle. The CDR3 is 15 amino acids. The CDR3 sequence is CASSLEGRPGNTQYF. Here the CDR3 DNA reads TGTGCCAGCAGCTTGGAGGGCAGGCCGGGAAACACCCAGTACTTC.

The chain employs TRBV4-1 and TRBJ2-7, with D tentatively TRBD1 (5 bases). This CDR3 is 15 amino acids long. Germline V gene data show CDR1 as MGHRA and CDR2 as YSYEKL. The germline V and J ends were trimmed by 1 base and 2 bases, with 12 bases remaining between them. Here the CDR3 DNA reads TGCGCCAGCAGCCAAGGGGCGCAGGGCCCCTACGAGCAGTACTTC. This codes for CASSQGAQGPYEQYF.

The J gene is TRBJ1-4, the V gene TRBV18; D possibly corresponds to TRBD1 (5 bases). Trimming stripped 4 bases from V and 4 bases from J, with 10 bases between. The CDR3 length is 14 residues. The germline V gene has CDR1 KGHSH and CDR2 LQKENI. CDR3 sequence reads: CASSHQGLNEKLFF. CDR3 in DNA: TGTGCCAGCTCACACCAGGGACTTAATGAAAAACTGTTTTTT.

V and J are TRBV5-1 and TRBJ2-7, with 11 positions matching TRBD1. The germline V gene has CDR1 SGHRS and CDR2 YFSETQ. The junction had 2 bases not matched to a gene; V was cut back by 1 base and J by 2 bases. This CDR3 has 15 residues. CDR3 in DNA: TGCGCCAGCAGCTTGAGGACAGGGGGCCCCTACGAGCAGTACTTC. This codes for CASSLRTGGPYEQYF.

J is TRBJ1-1 and V is TRBV19; D not certain. Trimming took off 5 bases at V and 0 bases at J, with 7 bases between the two ends. This CDR3 contains 13 residues. Germline-derived CDR1 and CDR2 are LNHDA and SQIVND (reference sequence). The DNA for the CDR3 is TGTGCCAGTAGTGTGACACTGAACACTGAAGCTTTCTTT. Translating gives CASSVTLNTEAFF.

The chain has TRBV2 and TRBJ2-1, with 7 nucleotides matching TRBD1. Losses at the gene ends were 8 bases for V and 5 bases for J; bases not matched to a gene: 9. CDR3 length equals 14 residues. Germline CDR1 and CDR2: SNHLY and FYNNEI. The CDR3 loop is CASVDRVGNNEQFF. In nucleotides, the CDR3 is TGTGCCAGCGTCGACAGGGTGGGGAACAATGAGCAGTTCTTC.